This is a list of T cell receptor beta chains from one sample in a study of cytomegalovirus exposure and HLA in healthy donors. Some clones are missing from TCRdb's copy, which holds only in-frame ones; the method was immunoSEQ multiplex PCR. Of 130,000 or so clones listed, roughly four fifths are singletons. Sequenced sample: PBMCs. The receptors were sampled from a man aged 18 to 30 in good health and CMV-seropositive. Both conserved end residues are part of each CDR3. The order of the fields is CDR3 protein, CDR3 DNA, J gene, CDR3 length, D gene, clone size, V gene. The D gene is left open where the match is weak. Clone sizes are given selectively: once, few, many, or a class where the clone is expanded.

CASSQGRGATNEKLFF,TGTGCCAGCAGCCAGGGGAGGGGTGCAACTAATGAAAAACTGTTTTTT,TRBJ1-4,16,NA,NA,TRBV4-2
CASSPPGTGVGYTF,TGTGCCAGCTCACCCCCCGGGACAGGGGTAGGCTACACCTTC,TRBJ1-2,14,TRBD1,NA,TRBV18
CASSRDESYEQYF,TGCGCCAGTTCGAGAGATGAGTCCTACGAGCAGTACTTC,TRBJ2-7,13,NA,NA,TRBV5-1
CASSFLGGETQYF,TGTGCCAGCAGTTTTTTAGGCGGAGAGACCCAGTACTTC,TRBJ2-5,13,NA,NA,TRBV27
CASSLGGRASYEQYF,TGCGCCAGCAGCTTAGGCGGGAGAGCTTCCTACGAGCAGTACTTC,TRBJ2-7,15,TRBD2,NA,TRBV5-1
CASSSYRGYTF,TGTGCCAGCAGCTCCTATCGAGGCTACACCTTC,TRBJ1-2,11,NA,few,TRBV6-5
CASSFTVGNQPQHF,TGTGCCAGCAGCTTTACAGTTGGCAATCAGCCCCAGCATTTT,TRBJ1-5,14,NA,NA,TRBV7-2
CASSQDWLAGGQETQYF,TGCGCCAGCAGCCAAGATTGGCTAGCGGGAGGACAAGAGACCCAGTACTTC,TRBJ2-5,17,TRBD2,NA,TRBV4-1
CASSLRGAGYGYTF,TGTGCCAGCAGTTTGCGGGGGGCAGGTTATGGCTACACCTTC,TRBJ1-2,14,NA,once,TRBV27
CASSPAGAGYEQYF,TGTGCCAGCAGCCCTGCGGGAGCGGGTTACGAGCAGTACTTC,TRBJ2-7,14,TRBD2,NA,TRBV7-8
CASSAGVEEAFF,TGCGCCAGCAGCGCAGGGGTGGAAGAAGCTTTCTTT,TRBJ1-1,12,NA,NA,TRBV5-1
CATQQGTANTGELFF,TGTGCCACTCAGCAGGGGACAGCGAACACCGGGGAGCTGTTTTTT,TRBJ2-2,15,TRBD1,NA,TRBV6-5
CASSEGRGYGYTF,TGTGCCAGCAGCGAAGGCCGAGGCTATGGCTACACCTTC,TRBJ1-2,13,NA,NA,TRBV6-1
CASSSLPANREQFF,TGTGCCAGCAGCTCCCTCCCCGCTAACCGTGAGCAGTTCTTC,TRBJ2-1,14,NA,NA,TRBV5-6
CASSLSGVNQPQHF,TGTGCCAGCAGTTTATCCGGTGTCAATCAGCCCCAGCATTTT,TRBJ1-5,14,NA,NA,TRBV28
CASSYFSTGNTGELFF,TGTGCCAGCAGTTACTTCTCGACGGGAAACACCGGGGAGCTGTTTTTT,TRBJ2-2,16,NA,NA,TRBV6-6
CASSEGWTGGDQPQHF,TGTGCCAGCAGTGAAGGGTGGACAGGGGGCGATCAGCCCCAGCATTTT,TRBJ1-5,16,TRBD1,few,TRBV6-1
CASRWTGEGNQPQHF,TGTGCCAGCAGATGGACAGGGGAAGGCAATCAGCCCCAGCATTTT,TRBJ1-5,15,TRBD1,NA,TRBV6-1
CAWSPPGQISAEQYF,TGTGCCTGGAGTCCTCCGGGACAGATATCTGCCGAGCAGTACTTC,TRBJ2-7,15,TRBD1,NA,TRBV30
CASSLETEGGYTF,TGTGCCAGCAGCTTAGAGACAGAAGGTGGCTACACCTTC,TRBJ1-2,13,NA,NA,TRBV7-8
CASSTRTSGDSYEQYF,TGTGCCAGCAGCACCAGGACTAGCGGTGATTCCTACGAGCAGTACTTC,TRBJ2-7,16,TRBD2,NA,TRBV5-8
CASSSNQETQYF,TGTGCCAGCAGTTCAAACCAAGAGACCCAGTACTTC,TRBJ2-5,12,NA,NA,TRBV28
CSVRSGTGVGEQYF,TGCAGCGTCCGGTCCGGGACAGGGGTTGGGGAGCAGTACTTC,TRBJ2-7,14,TRBD1,NA,TRBV29-1